The 24 T cell receptor beta chains reported below all come from one sample, sequenced in a study of technical replicates of blood from a few donors. Here immunoSEQ multiplex PCR was the method, and the copy in TCRdb shows in-frame clones only, minus some. Here the sample spans approximately 81,000 clones, more than 80% being singletons. The sequenced sample was PBMCs. The source is a human donor in good health. Some clones in this sample may be carry-over from other donors' samples.

This clone was counted a single time. This chain links TRBV30 with TRBJ1-2, with TRBD1 identical over 7 bases. Germline V gene sequence: CDR1 GTSNPN, CDR2 SVGIG (reference sequence). Germline trimming cut 3 bases from V and 6 bases from J; bases unmatched to any gene: 13. The CDR3 is 15 amino acids. The CDR3, as DNA: TGTGCCTGGAGGAATGGGGACAGACGGCAGGATGGCTACACCTTC. Translation gives CAWRNGDRRQDGYTF.

This clone appeared a few times. The CDR3 here is CASTYTGTGNADTQYF. CDR3 nucleotides: TGCGCCAGCACATATACTGGGACAGGGAACGCAGATACGCAGTATTTT. The chain is built from TRBV4-1 and TRBJ2-3; TRBD1 aligns across 9 bases. There are 16 residues in the CDR3. V shed 7 bases, J shed 4 bases, and the junction held 12 bases outside the gene matches. CDR1 MGHRA and CDR2 YSYEKL come from the germline V gene.

This rearrangement joins TRBV19 to TRBJ1-1; weak D call: TRBD1 (5 bases). Germline V gene lookup returns CDR1 LNHDA and CDR2 SQIVND (reference sequence). Trimming took 8 bases from V and 0 from J, leaving 16 bases between them. CDR3 length equals 15 residues. The CDR3 DNA is TGTGCCAGTTCAAACAGGTACTCGCTGAACACTGAAGCTTTCTTT. Translated, it gives CASSNRYSLNTEAFF.

The chain carries TRBV5-1 and TRBJ2-7; 9 nucleotides match TRBD2. There are 15 residues in the CDR3. After removal of 0 bases from V and 2 bases from J, the junction contained 3 bases not matched to a gene. Germline V gene sequence: CDR1 SGHRS, CDR2 YFSETQ. Here the CDR3 reads CASSLVGTSPYEQYF. The DNA of the CDR3 is TGCGCCAGCAGCTTGGTTGGGACTAGCCCCTACGAGCAGTACTTC.

The rearrangement links TRBV6-5 to TRBJ2-5; possible D gene TRBD2, 7 bases. The germline CDR1 and CDR2 sequences are MNHEY and SVGAGI. This CDR3 comprises 15 residues. V shed 4 bases and J shed 5 bases, with 17 bases lying between them. The CDR3 region is CASSSVGGRGETQYF. The CDR3 nucleotides read TGTGCCAGCAGTTCCGTCGGGGGGCGCGGGGAGACCCAGTACTTC.

The chain recombines TRBV6-1 with TRBJ2-3; 9 positions agree with TRBD1. Unmatched junction bases numbered 9, after V lost 7 bases and J lost 4 bases. Germline V gene data show CDR1 as MNHNS and CDR2 as SASEGT. The CDR3 sequence is 15 residues long. The CDR3 coding sequence is TGTGCCAGCACCAAGGACAGGGGAGGGCCAGATACGCAGTATTTT. Its translation: CASTKDRGGPDTQYF.

The rearrangement joins TRBV19 to TRBJ2-7; TRBD2 matches 12 bases. The CDR3 has 15 amino acids. Germline V gene data show CDR1 as LNHDA and CDR2 as SQIVND (reference sequence). J gave up 5 bases and V 6 bases, and 8 bases lay outside the gene matches. The DNA of the CDR3 is TGTGCCAGTAGCAACGGACTAGCGGGGACCCACGAGCAGTACTTC. Amino acids: CASSNGLAGTHEQYF.

This clone has only a few counts. This chain connects TRBV19 to TRBJ2-7, with TRBD1 as a possible D gene (5 bases). The CDR3 has 13 residues. Germline CDR1 is LNHDA and CDR2 is SQIVND (reference sequence). V was cut by 6 bases and J by 0 bases, with 9 bases left in between. The CDR3 DNA sequence: TGTGCCAGTAGCGACAGCTACTCCTACGAGCAGTACTTC. This codes for CASSDSYSYEQYF.

This clone was counted once. The V gene is TRBV27, the J gene TRBJ2-5; tentative D call: TRBD1 (6 bases). Germline assignment: CDR1 MNHEY and CDR2 SMNVEV (reference sequence). V dropped 6 bases and J dropped 4 bases, with 21 bases sitting between them. This CDR3 is 16 amino acids long. The CDR3 protein is CASSGMLRDKGETQYF. Here the CDR3 DNA reads TGTGCCAGCAGCGGCATGCTCCGGGACAAGGGAGAGACCCAGTACTTC.

This clone was seen a few times. The rearrangement links TRBV5-4 to TRBJ1-1; weak D call: TRBD1 (6 bases). V was trimmed by 0 bases and J by 5 bases, leaving 8 bases between them. Germline V gene sequence: CDR1 SGHNT, CDR2 YYREEE (reference sequence). The CDR3 is made up of 13 amino acids. Written as DNA, the CDR3 is TGTGCCAGCAGCTTGGGAGGGGGTACTGAAGCTTTCTTT. This codes for CASSLGGGTEAFF.

The chain combines TRBV2 with TRBJ1-5; 7 bases fit TRBD1. Trimming cost V 3 bases and J 0 bases; bases outside gene matches: 8. The CDR3 loop spans 17 amino acids. Germline lookup yields CDR1 SNHLY and CDR2 FYNNEI. As DNA, the CDR3 is TGTGCCAGCAGTGATGAGGGGGCCAGAATTAGCAATCAGCCCCAGCATTTT. Translating gives CASSDEGARISNQPQHF.

The chain recombines TRBV18 with TRBJ1-1; 7 nucleotides match TRBD1. V dropped 0 bases and J dropped 11; count of bases not matched to a gene: 12. CDR1 is KGHSH and CDR2 is LQKENI in the germline V gene. The CDR3 contains 15 residues. The CDR3 reads CASSPPEDRFEQAFF. The CDR3 region has the DNA TGTGCCAGCTCACCACCGGAGGACAGGTTCGAGCAGGCTTTCTTT.

The chain joins TRBV7-9 to TRBJ2-1, with D perhaps matching TRBD2 (5 bases). Germline V gene data show CDR1 as SEHNR and CDR2 as FQNEAQ (reference sequence). V lost 4 bases and J lost 3, with 10 bases in between. The CDR3 extends over 14 amino acids. The CDR3 bases are TGTGCCAGCAGCTCTTTAGCGTACTACAATGAGCAGTTCTTC. Its protein is CASSSLAYYNEQFF.

There are a few counts of this clone. The chain recombines TRBV19 with TRBJ1-1; 10 bases map to TRBD1. The CDR3 consists of 15 residues. Germline CDR1 and CDR2: LNHDA and SQIVND (reference sequence). V was pared by 4 bases and J by 1 base, with 3 bases of the junction left unmatched. The CDR3 loop reads CASSSRTGGNTEAFF. Here the CDR3 DNA reads TGTGCCAGTAGTAGTCGGACAGGGGGGAACACTGAAGCTTTCTTT.

CDR3 in amino acids: CASRSTHSGNTIYF. In nucleotides, the CDR3 is TGTGCCAGCAGGTCAACCCACTCCGGAAACACCATATATTTT. The chain uses TRBV2 and TRBJ1-3, with D unclear. Between the trimmed V and J ends, which lost 6 bases and 4 bases, there was a span of 13 bases. This CDR3 region has 14 residues. Germline V gives CDR1 SNHLY, CDR2 FYNNEI.

The chain uses TRBV5-4 and TRBJ2-2, with D possibly matching TRBD2 (6 bases). The CDR3 extends over 16 amino acids. From germline, CDR1 is SGHNT and CDR2 YYREEE (reference sequence). V was trimmed by 3 bases and J by 2 bases, leaving 14 bases between them. The CDR3 loop reads CASSSQAGQNTGELFF. The DNA of the CDR3 is TGTGCCAGCAGCTCGCAGGCGGGGCAAAACACCGGGGAGCTGTTTTTT.

The chain carries TRBV5-4 and TRBJ2-7; TRBD2 matches 7 bases. Germline values: CDR1 SGHNT, CDR2 YYREEE (reference sequence). The CDR3 loop spans 14 amino acids. The junction had 3 bases not matched to a gene; V was cut back by 1 base and J by 2 bases. CDR3 sequence: CASSLSGDAYEQYF. The DNA of the CDR3 is TGTGCCAGCAGCTTGAGCGGGGATGCCTACGAGCAGTACTTC.

This clone appeared a few times. This chain connects TRBV4-2 to TRBJ1-1, with TRBD1 identical over 7 bases. The CDR3 spans 14 residues. V trimming: 6 bases; J trimming: 4 bases; junction bases outside the gene matches: 8. Germline V gene data show CDR1 as LGHNA and CDR2 as YNFKEQ. The CDR3 reads CASSHRGLSTEAFF. The CDR3 nucleotides read TGTGCCAGCAGTCACAGGGGTCTAAGCACTGAAGCTTTCTTT.

The V gene is TRBV5-1, the J gene TRBJ2-4; D might be TRBD2 (6 bases). The V gene lost 4 bases and the J gene lost 9 bases, with 17 bases spanning the gap. CDR3 size: 14 residues. CDR1 is SGHRS and CDR2 is YFSETQ in the germline V gene. In nucleotides, the CDR3 is TGCGCCAGCAGCGCCTGGGACTCCAGAGGCATTCAGTACTTC. This translates into CASSAWDSRGIQYF.

This chain connects TRBV4-3 to TRBJ1-3, with D possibly being TRBD1 (6 bases). The CDR3 is 15 amino acids. Trimming removed 0 bases from V and 4 bases from J, with 10 bases in between. Per the germline V gene, CDR1 is LGHNA and CDR2 is YSLEER. The CDR3 protein is CASSQDRGEGNTIYF. The CDR3 nucleotides read TGCGCCAGCAGCCAAGACAGGGGAGAAGGAAACACCATATATTTT.

Only a few counts were recorded for this clone. This chain joins TRBV29-1 and TRBJ2-5; D ambiguous. Germline V gene sequence: CDR1 SQVTM, CDR2 ANQGSEA. V lost 5 bases and J 5 bases, leaving 9 bases between the germline ends. The CDR3 length is 11 residues. The DNA of the CDR3 is TGCAGCGTTTGGCGGTTTGAGACCCAGTACTTC. It is translated as CSVWRFETQYF.

J is TRBJ1-1 and V is TRBV5-1; 9 positions agree with TRBD1. The CDR3 is 14 residues long. Germline V gives CDR1 SGHRS, CDR2 YFSETQ. With 4 bases clipped from V and 4 bases from J, the junction kept 5 bases outside the gene matches. CDR3 bases: TGCGCCAGCAGCCCCAAGGACAGGGGCACTGAAGCTTTCTTT. As protein: CASSPKDRGTEAFF.

J is TRBJ1-6 and V is TRBV7-2, with 10 nucleotides matching TRBD1. CDR3 size: 15 residues. Germline lookup yields CDR1 SGHTA and CDR2 FQGNSA. Unmatched junction bases numbered 5, after V lost 3 bases and J lost 9 bases. This chain's CDR3 is CASSFPDRGRSPLHF. CDR3 bases: TGTGCCAGCAGCTTTCCCGACAGGGGGCGTTCACCCCTCCACTTT.

In its sample, this clone was seen many times. This chain links TRBV5-1 with TRBJ2-1; TRBD1 aligns across 7 bases. The germline CDR1 and CDR2 sequences are SGHRS and YFSETQ. With V trimmed by 5 bases and J by 4 bases, 6 bases remained unmatched. The length of the CDR3 is 14 residues. In nucleotides, the CDR3 is TGCGCCAGCAGTGCTGCAGGGGGTTACAATGAGCAGTTCTTC. Protein: CASSAAGGYNEQFF.